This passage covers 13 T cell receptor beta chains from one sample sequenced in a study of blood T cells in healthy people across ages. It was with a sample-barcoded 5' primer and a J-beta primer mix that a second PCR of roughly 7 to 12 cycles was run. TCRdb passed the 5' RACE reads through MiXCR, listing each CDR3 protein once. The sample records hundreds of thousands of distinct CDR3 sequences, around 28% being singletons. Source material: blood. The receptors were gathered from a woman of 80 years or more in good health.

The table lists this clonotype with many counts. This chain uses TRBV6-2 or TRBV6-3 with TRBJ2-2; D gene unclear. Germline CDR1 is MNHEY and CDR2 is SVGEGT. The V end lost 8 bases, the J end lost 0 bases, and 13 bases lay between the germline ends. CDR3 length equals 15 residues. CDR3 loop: CASSYQIPNTGELFF. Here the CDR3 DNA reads TGTGCCAGCTCTTACCAAATACCGAACACCGGGGAGCTGTTTTTT.

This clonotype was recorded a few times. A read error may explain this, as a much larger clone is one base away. CDR3 nucleotides: TGCGCCAGCAGCTTGGGGGGGACAGGGACCTGCAATGAGCAGTTCTTC. As protein: CASSLGGTGTCNEQFF. The chain uses TRBV5-1 and TRBJ2-1, with TRBD1 matching 9 bases. CDR1 is SGHRS, CDR2 YFSETQ, per germline. Trimming at V came to 0 bases and at J to 6 bases, leaving 7 bases not matched to a gene. The CDR3 extends over 16 amino acids.

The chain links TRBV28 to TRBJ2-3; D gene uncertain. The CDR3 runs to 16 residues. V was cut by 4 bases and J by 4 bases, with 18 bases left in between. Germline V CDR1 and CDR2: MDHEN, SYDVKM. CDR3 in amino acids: CASSSLLGSRPDTQYF. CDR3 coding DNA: TGTGCCAGCAGTTCACTTCTTGGCAGCCGCCCAGATACGCAGTATTTT.

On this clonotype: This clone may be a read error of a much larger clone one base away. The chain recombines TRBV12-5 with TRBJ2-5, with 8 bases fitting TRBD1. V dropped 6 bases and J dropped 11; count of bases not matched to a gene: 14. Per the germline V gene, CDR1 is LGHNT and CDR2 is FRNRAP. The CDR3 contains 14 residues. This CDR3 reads CASGPGQAFNEQYF. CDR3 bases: TGTGCTAGTGGGCCGGGACAGGCGTTCAATGAGCAGTACTTC. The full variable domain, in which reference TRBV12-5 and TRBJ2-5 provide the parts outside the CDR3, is DARVTQTPRHKVTEMGQEVTMRCQPILGHNTVFWYRQTMMQGLELLAYFRNRAPLDDSGMPKDRFSAEMPDATLATLKIQPSEPRDSAVYFCASGPGQAFNEQYFGPGTRLLVL.

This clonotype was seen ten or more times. The CDR3 sequence: CAWSPPDRGFPYEQYF. The CDR3 DNA follows: TGTGCCTGGAGTCCGCCCGACAGGGGATTTCCCTACGAGCAGTACTTC. The chain combines TRBV30 with TRBJ2-7; 8 bases agree with TRBD1. Germline V gives CDR1 GTSNPN, CDR2 SVGIG (reference sequence). The CDR3 extends over 16 amino acids. V shed 2 bases and J 2 bases; nucleotides not matched to a gene: 11. The whole variable domain, remainder taken from reference TRBV30 and TRBJ2-7, is SQTIHQWPATLVQPVGSPLSLECTVEGTSNPNLYWYRQAAGRGLQLLFYSVGIGQISSEVPQNLSASRPQDRQFILSSKKLLLSDSGFYLCAWSPPDRGFPYEQYFGPGTRLTVT.

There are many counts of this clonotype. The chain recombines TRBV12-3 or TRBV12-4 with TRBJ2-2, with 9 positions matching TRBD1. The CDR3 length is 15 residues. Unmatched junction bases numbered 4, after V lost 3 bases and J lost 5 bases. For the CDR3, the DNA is TGTGCCAGCAGTTTCGGGGACAGGGAGACCGGGGAGCTGTTTTTT. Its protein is CASSFGDRETGELFF.

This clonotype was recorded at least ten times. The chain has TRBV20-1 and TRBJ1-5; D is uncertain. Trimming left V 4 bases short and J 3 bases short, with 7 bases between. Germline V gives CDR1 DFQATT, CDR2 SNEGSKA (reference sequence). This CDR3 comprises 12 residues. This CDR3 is CSAISNNQPQHF. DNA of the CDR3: TGCAGTGCTATAAGTAACAATCAGCCCCAGCATTTT.

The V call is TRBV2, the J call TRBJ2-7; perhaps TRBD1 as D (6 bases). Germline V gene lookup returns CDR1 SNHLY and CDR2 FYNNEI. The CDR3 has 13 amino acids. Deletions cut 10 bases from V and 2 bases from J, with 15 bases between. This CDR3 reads CATAGASPYEQYF. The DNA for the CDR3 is TGTGCCACCGCAGGGGCGTCCCCCTACGAGCAGTACTTC.

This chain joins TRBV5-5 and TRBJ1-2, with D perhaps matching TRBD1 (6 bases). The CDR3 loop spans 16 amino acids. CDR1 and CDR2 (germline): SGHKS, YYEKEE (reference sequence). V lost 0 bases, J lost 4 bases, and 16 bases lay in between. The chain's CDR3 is CASSLDIRRGVYGYTF. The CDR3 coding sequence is TGTGCCAGCAGCTTGGATATACGGAGGGGGGTCTATGGCTACACCTTC.

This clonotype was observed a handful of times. The CDR3 region has the DNA TGTGCCAGCAGCCAATATTACAGGGCGGGGGGTGGCTACACCTTC. As protein: CASSQYYRAGGGYTF. This chain connects TRBV7-2 to TRBJ1-2; D is possibly TRBD1 (6 bases). Trimming cost V 5 bases and J 7 bases, with 20 bases left between them. The CDR3 consists of 15 residues. Per the germline V gene, CDR1 is SGHTA and CDR2 is FQGNSA.

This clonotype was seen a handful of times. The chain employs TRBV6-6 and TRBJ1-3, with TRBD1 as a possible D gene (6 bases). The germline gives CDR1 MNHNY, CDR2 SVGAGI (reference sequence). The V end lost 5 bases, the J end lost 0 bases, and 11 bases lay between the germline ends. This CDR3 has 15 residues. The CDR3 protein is CASSTRGVSGNTIYF. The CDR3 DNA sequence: TGTGCCAGCAGTACTAGGGGGGTCTCTGGAAACACCATATATTTT.

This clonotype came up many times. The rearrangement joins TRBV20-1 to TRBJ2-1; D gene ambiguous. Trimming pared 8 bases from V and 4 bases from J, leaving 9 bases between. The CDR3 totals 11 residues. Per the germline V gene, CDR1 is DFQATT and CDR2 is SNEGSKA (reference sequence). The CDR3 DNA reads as TGCAGTCAGCGAGGTTACAATGAGCAGTTCTTC. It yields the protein CSQRGYNEQFF.

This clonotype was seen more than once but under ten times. The CDR3 sequence: CASSTGAVNTEAFF. The CDR3 DNA sequence: TGTGCCAGCAGCACAGGGGCGGTGAACACTGAAGCTTTCTTT. V gene TRBV5-4 combines with J gene TRBJ1-1, with TRBD1 matching over 7 bases. The CDR3 extends over 14 amino acids. From germline, CDR1 is SGHNT and CDR2 YYREEE (reference sequence). V was clipped by 4 bases and J by 0 bases; unmatched bases: 3.